This note documents a single TCR beta chain sequence. What it binds is not known. V lost 0 bases and J 8 bases, leaving 14 bases between the germline ends. CDR3 length: 15 amino acids. Germline loops: CDR1 SGHAT, CDR2 FQNNGV. These data belong to a study of PD-L1 blockade in urothelial cancer. Study as a whole: Male sex and bladder-origin urothelial cancer were recorded for twenty-five of 29 patients. At 3 weeks after treatment start (second dose) and again at 6 weeks, blood was analyzed.

Study-wide points: Below-median pretreatment blood TCR clonality was a predictor of better survival.

Measured with immunoSEQ multiplex PCR; TCRdb has only the in-frame clones, and not every one. The top ten hold more than 0.85% of the sample, which has some 75,000 clones, around 93% seen once. As for time point: peripheral blood 6 weeks after treatment start. The origin of this receptor is a woman aged 80 or over with urothelial cancer. Sequenced here: PBMCs, sampled around atezolizumab (anti-PD-L1) treatment. The genes are TRBV11-2 and TRBJ2-1, with D unclear. Here the CDR3 reads CASSLDGRKWDEQFF. The CDR3 DNA sequence: TGTGCCAGCAGCTTAGATGGCAGGAAATGGGATGAGCAGTTCTTC.